The T cell receptor beta chain described here comes from a study of blood T cell repertoires in COVID-19. Sequencing used immunoSEQ multiplex PCR; TCRdb keeps in-frame clones, though not all of them. Of about 190,000 clones in the sample, 70% to 85% were seen once. The CDR3 is 15 residues long. V was trimmed by 1 base and J by 4 bases, leaving 12 bases between them. Germline assignment: CDR1 SGHKS and CDR2 YYEKEE (reference sequence). This clonotype was obtained from a woman younger than 45 who had recovered from COVID-19. The sample was PBMCs or T cells enriched from blood (not recorded which). This chain connects TRBV5-5 to TRBJ1-5; D is uncertain. CDR3 DNA: TGTGCCAGCAGCTTGATCCCGGGAGGTAATCAGCCCCAGCATTTT. It translates to CASSLIPGGNQPQHF.